This is a list of T cell receptor beta chains from one sample in a study of Graves' ophthalmopathy and Graves' hyperthyroidism. A single record per CDR3 protein comes from TCRdb applying MiXCR to the multiplex PCR reads. The data show 580,000 or so distinct CDR3 sequences, 39% seen once. The specimen was peripheral blood or thyroid tissue (not recorded which). The receptors originated from an adult man with Graves' hyperthyroidism. Each CDR3 is given with its conserved first and last residue. The D gene is left open where the match is weak. Clone size is stated in some rows and not others, as once, few, many or a class when expanded.

>.|many|TRBJ2-7|TRBV13
CASSKQGSILEQYF
TGTGCCAGCAGCAAACAGGGTTCTATTTTAGAGCAGTACTTC
>TRBD1|.|TRBJ2-7|TRBV19
CASGLTGDLYEQYF
TGTGCCAGTGGTTTGACAGGGGATCTCTACGAGCAGTACTTC
>TRBD1|.|TRBJ1-6|TRBV10-3
CAISYASDRVNSPLHF
TGTGCCATCAGTTACGCGTCGGACAGGGTAAATTCACCCCTCCACTTT
>TRBD2|.|TRBJ2-7|TRBV5-5
CASSLETSGRVEEQYF
TGTGCCAGCAGCTTGGAAACTAGCGGGAGGGTAGAGGAGCAGTACTTC
>.|many|TRBJ2-7|TRBV12-3/TRBV12-4
CASSLGHPSIYEQYF
TGTGCCAGCAGTTTGGGACACCCGTCGATATACGAGCAGTACTTC
>TRBD1|many|TRBJ1-4|TRBV5-8
CASSKQGAEEKLFF
TGTGCCAGCAGCAAGCAGGGGGCAGAGGAAAAACTGTTTTTT
>TRBD1|.|TRBJ1-1|TRBV30
CAWSEGQPNTEAFF
TGTGCCTGGAGTGAGGGACAGCCGAACACTGAAGCTTTCTTT
>.|.|TRBJ2-1|TRBV20-1
CSARRDEYNEQFF
TGCAGTGCTAGAAGGGACGAGTACAATGAGCAGTTCTTC
>.|many|TRBJ1-5|TRBV6-5
CASSSPGNQPQHF
TGTGCCAGCAGTTCCCCTGGCAATCAGCCCCAGCATTTT
>TRBD1|many|TRBJ1-1|TRBV7-9
CASSLVAGGGGAFF
TGTGCCAGCAGCTTAGTTGCAGGGGGCGGGGGAGCTTTCTTT
>.|many|TRBJ2-2|TRBV12-3/TRBV12-4
CASTRTALTGELFF
TGTGCCAGCACCAGGACGGCCCTCACCGGGGAGCTGTTTTTT
>TRBD1|many|TRBJ1-3|TRBV7-9
CASSLTGTGSGNTIYF
TGTGCCAGCAGCCTAACCGGGACAGGCTCTGGAAACACCATATATTTT
>TRBD1|many|TRBJ1-5|TRBV12-3/TRBV12-4
CASSGGTGVQPQHF
TGTGCCAGCAGTGGAGGGACAGGGGTTCAGCCCCAGCATTTT
>TRBD1|.|TRBJ2-3|TRBV20-1
CSASDRGKGTDTQYF
TGCAGTGCTAGTGACAGGGGAAAGGGCACAGATACGCAGTATTTT
>.|.|TRBJ1-5|TRBV27
CASSLRPLLHNQPQHF
TGTGCCAGCAGTTTACGCCCCCTGCTCCATAATCAGCCCCAGCATTTT
>.|once|TRBJ1-4|TRBV10-3
CATGTSGGEKLFF
TGTGCCACCGGGACGAGCGGGGGGGAAAAACTGTTTTTT
>TRBD2|.|TRBJ2-1|TRBV7-3
CASSLILAGGEQFF
TGTGCCAGCAGCTTAATCCTAGCGGGAGGTGAGCAGTTCTTC
>.|many|TRBJ1-1|TRBV10-3
CAISVQGNTEAFF
TGTGCCATCAGTGTACAGGGAAACACTGAAGCTTTCTTT
>TRBD1|many|TRBJ1-5|TRBV19
CASSIGTGGGQPQHF
TGTGCCAGTAGTATCGGGACAGGGGGAGGTCAGCCCCAGCATTTT
>.|many|TRBJ1-5|TRBV9
CASSVGEPNQPQHF
TGTGCCAGCAGCGTAGGGGAGCCCAATCAGCCCCAGCATTTT
>.|many|TRBJ1-1|TRBV14
CASSQLGSNTEAFF
TGTGCCAGCAGCCAATTGGGGTCGAACACTGAAGCTTTCTTT
>.|many|TRBJ1-1|TRBV7-6
CASSLGGGSAEAFF
TGTGCCAGCAGCTTAGGGGGTGGGAGCGCTGAAGCTTTCTTT
>.|.|TRBJ2-7|TRBV20-1
CSARRRTYTYEQYF
TGCAGTGCTCGCCGGCGGACTTACACCTACGAGCAGTACTTC
>.|many|TRBJ1-1|TRBV20-1
CSARDPGVDTEAFF
TGCAGTGCTAGAGATCCAGGGGTGGACACTGAAGCTTTCTTT
>TRBD1|many|TRBJ2-7|TRBV5-1
CASSWTGVYEQYF
TGCGCCAGCAGCTGGACAGGGGTATACGAGCAGTACTTC
>TRBD1|many|TRBJ1-1|TRBV6-1
CASEEGARTEAFF
TGTGCCAGCGAAGAGGGGGCGCGGACTGAAGCTTTCTTT
>.|.|TRBJ2-5|TRBV6-6
CASSYTLGGVQETQYF
TGTGCCAGCAGTTACACCTTAGGGGGGGTCCAAGAGACCCAGTACTTC
>.|.|TRBJ2-7|TRBV29-1
CSVAVQGKRCEQYF
TGCAGCGTTGCAGTCCAGGGGAAACGCTGCGAGCAGTACTTC
>.|few|TRBJ2-5|TRBV12-5
CASGLGAAKIETQYF
TGTGCTAGTGGTTTGGGAGCCGCAAAGATAGAGACCCAGTACTTC
>.|.|TRBJ1-3|TRBV7-3
CASSFGAGNTIYF
TGTGCCAGCAGCTTTGGGGCTGGAAACACCATATATTTT
>.|many|TRBJ2-7|TRBV25-1
CASSEAGGYEQYF
TGTGCCAGCAGTGAAGCCGGAGGCTACGAGCAGTACTTC
>.|.|TRBJ2-7|TRBV28
CASSPSGALRQQYF
TGTGCCAGCAGTCCTTCTGGAGCTCTACGACAGCAGTACTTC
>TRBD2|few|TRBJ2-7|TRBV7-8
CASRLAASSYEQYF
TGTGCCAGCAGACTAGCGGCTAGCTCCTACGAGCAGTACTTC
>.|.|TRBJ1-4|TRBV6-1
CASSDGLANEKLFF
TGTGCCAGCAGTGATGGGTTGGCTAATGAAAAACTGTTTTTT
>.|many|TRBJ1-2|TRBV20-1
CSARVGGADGYTF
TGCAGTGCTAGAGTAGGGGGGGCGGATGGCTACACCTTC
>.|few|TRBJ2-3|TRBV24-1
CATSDPGTQRTDTQYF
TGTGCCACCAGTGATCCCGGGACGCAAAGAACAGATACGCAGTATTTT
>TRBD2|.|TRBJ2-7|TRBV7-9
CASSALAGASYEQYF
TGTGCCAGCAGCGCCTTAGCGGGAGCGAGCTACGAGCAGTACTTC
>.|.|TRBJ2-7|TRBV10-3
CAISTTPASSYEQYF
TGTGCCATCAGCACAACCCCGGCATCTTCCTACGAGCAGTACTTC
>.|.|TRBJ1-1|TRBV7-3
CASSLTLNIEAFF
TGTGCCAGCAGCTTAACGTTGAACATTGAAGCTTTCTTT
>.|.|TRBJ1-2|TRBV29-1
CSLEGGDSGYTF
TGCAGCCTTGAGGGGGGTGATAGTGGCTACACCTTC
>.|.|TRBJ2-3|TRBV20-1
CSARVFPDTQYF
TGCAGTGCTAGAGTGTTCCCAGATACGCAGTATTTT
>TRBD1|few|TRBJ2-5|TRBV4-1
CASSQVGAGTGSQETQYF
TGCGCCAGCAGCCAAGTTGGGGCCGGGACAGGGTCCCAAGAGACCCAGTACTTC
>.|many|TRBJ2-5|TRBV7-9
CASSSPAGSQETQYF
TGTGCCAGCAGCTCCCCCGCGGGGTCGCAAGAGACCCAGTACTTC
>.|many|TRBJ2-7|TRBV5-8
CASSLGGAEQYF
TGTGCCAGCAGCTTGGGAGGGGCCGAGCAGTACTTC
>TRBD2|many|TRBJ2-2|TRBV10-2
CASSVGTSLNTGELFF
TGCGCCAGCAGTGTGGGGACTAGCCTGAACACCGGGGAGCTGTTTTTT
>.|many|TRBJ1-1|TRBV14
CASSQWTAGRVTEAFF
TGTGCCAGCAGCCAATGGACAGCGGGCCGGGTCACTGAAGCTTTCTTT
>.|.|TRBJ2-2|TRBV19
CASSFYSTGELFF
TGTGCCAGTAGTTTCTACTCCACCGGGGAGCTGTTTTTT
>.|many|TRBJ1-1|TRBV6-5
CASSERQNTEAFF
TGTGCCAGCAGCGAACGACAGAACACTGAAGCTTTCTTT
>TRBD1|many|TRBJ1-2|TRBV29-1
CSVDPSQGGNYGYTF
TGCAGCGTTGATCCCTCGCAGGGGGGGAACTATGGCTACACCTTC
>.|.|TRBJ1-5|TRBV7-6
CASSLEATAYQPQHF
TGTGCCAGCAGTTTGGAGGCGACAGCCTATCAGCCCCAGCATTTT